This T cell receptor beta chain is from a study of blood T cell repertoires in COVID-19. Study summary: Samples came from the United States, Italy and Spain, spanning acute and convalescent COVID-19.

This CDR3 is built from 11 residues. CDR1 MNHEY and CDR2 SMNVEV come from the germline V gene (reference sequence). V shed 7 bases and J shed 8 bases, with 11 bases lying between them. The assay was immunoSEQ multiplex PCR, and TCRdb's table has in-frame clones only and misses some. The sample lists tens of thousands of clones, around 84% occurring once. The chain links TRBV27 to TRBJ1-1; D is undetermined. The sample consisted of peripheral blood. The TCR was taken from a woman aged 80 or older in a cohort sampled during active or convalescent COVID-19. DNA of the CDR3: TGTGCCAGCAAGAGGAATTCGGAAGCTTTCTTT. Translated: CASKRNSEAFF.